This passage covers 11 T cell receptor beta chains from one sample sequenced in a study of beta chain features in type 1 diabetes. Expressed TCRB transcripts were sequenced, since all the RNA that had been isolated was reverse transcribed. Clones were sequenced by immunoSEQ multiplex PCR, and TCRdb holds only the in-frame ones, with some missing. The sample carries hundreds of thousands of clones, 68% recorded once. Specimen: naive CD4+ T cells from blood. The receptors were sampled from a man younger than 45 in good health.

This clone was seen more than once but under ten times. The chain couples TRBV25-1 to TRBJ2-7; D is unclear. Between the trimmed V and J ends, which lost 5 bases and 0 bases, there was a span of 5 bases. Germline loops: CDR1 MGHDK, CDR2 SYGVNS. CDR3 length equals 12 residues. CDR3: CASSWDSYEQYF. The CDR3 DNA is TGTGCCAGCAGTTGGGACTCCTACGAGCAGTACTTC.

The V and J genes are TRBV5-1 and TRBJ2-1; D is possibly TRBD2 (6 bases). The CDR3 sequence is 14 residues long. V was shortened by 3 bases and J by 5 bases, with 12 bases between the two germline ends. The germline V gene encodes CDR1 SGHRS and CDR2 YFSETQ. CDR3 sequence: CASSSSAFNNEQFF. Here the CDR3 DNA reads TGCGCCAGCAGCTCTAGCGCGTTTAACAATGAGCAGTTCTTC.

The sample holds a few counts of this clone. V gene TRBV5-1 combines with J gene TRBJ2-5; D remains unclear. V was clipped by 0 bases and J by 5 bases, with 5 bases between them. The CDR3 is made up of 12 amino acids. Per the germline V gene, CDR1 is SGHRS and CDR2 is YFSETQ. CDR3 coding DNA: TGCGCCAGCAGCTTGGTAGGGGAGACCCAGTACTTC. Amino acids: CASSLVGETQYF.

The chain couples TRBV6-6 to TRBJ2-3, with TRBD2 matching over 8 bases. Looked up from germline, CDR1 is MNHNY and CDR2 is SVGAGI (reference sequence). This CDR3 is built from 15 residues. V gave up 3 bases and J gave up 3 bases; unmatched junction bases: 5. Here the CDR3 DNA reads TGTGCCAGCAGTTATAGCGGGGAGGGGACAGATACGCAGTATTTT. It codes for CASSYSGEGTDTQYF.

A single count supports this clone. The J gene is TRBJ2-3, the V gene TRBV14; D may be TRBD1 or TRBD2 (7 bases each). The V end lost 4 bases, the J end lost 2 bases, and 13 bases lay between the germline ends. CDR3 size: 15 residues. Germline V gene data show CDR1 as SGHDN and CDR2 as FVKESK. The CDR3 protein is CASSLQGGLTDTQYF. The CDR3 DNA reads TGTGCCAGCAGCCTTCAGGGGGGGCTCACAGATACGCAGTATTTT.

The chain uses TRBV6-1 and TRBJ2-3; D ambiguous. The CDR3 has 14 residues. Per germline, CDR1 MNHNS and CDR2 SASEGT. The germline V and J ends were trimmed by 6 bases and 6 bases, with 16 bases remaining between them. The CDR3 DNA reads as TGTGCCAGCAGGAGAACAGCTAGTGTGGATACGCAGTATTTT. It is translated as CASRRTASVDTQYF.

There are a few counts of this clone. V is TRBV9 and J is TRBJ2-6; D unclear. The CDR3 totals 15 residues. CDR1 and CDR2 from the germline V gene are SGDLS and YYNGEE. The V end was cut by 4 bases, the J end by 2 bases, with 10 bases between. The CDR3 nucleotides read TGTGCCAGCAGCCCCCCGCTGCCTGGGGCCAACGTCCTGACTTTC. Translated, it gives CASSPPLPGANVLTF.

The genes are TRBV5-4 and TRBJ2-5; 10 bases fit TRBD1. This CDR3 has 15 residues. Germline CDR1 and CDR2: SGHNT and YYREEE (reference sequence). Trimming at V came to 5 bases and at J to 4 bases, leaving 8 bases not matched to a gene. Here the CDR3 reads CASRGTGEGGETQYF. As DNA, the CDR3 is TGTGCCAGCAGAGGGACAGGGGAAGGAGGAGAGACCCAGTACTTC. Filled out from reference TRBV5-4 and TRBJ2-5, the complete variable domain reads ETGVTQSPTHLIKTRGQQVTLRCSSQSGHNTVSWYQQALGQGPQFIFQYYREEENGRGNFPPRFSGLQFPNYSSELNVNALELDDSALYLCASRGTGEGGETQYFGPGTRLLVL.

This sequence joins TRBV7-2 and TRBJ2-3; 12 positions agree with TRBD2. CDR1 SGHTA and CDR2 FQGNSA come from the germline V gene. The CDR3 contains 17 residues. V was pared by 0 bases and J by 3 bases, with 4 bases of the junction left unmatched. In DNA, the CDR3 is TGTGCCAGCAGCTTAGCGGCTAGCGGGAGGGCAACAGATACGCAGTATTTT. As protein: CASSLAASGRATDTQYF.

The chain carries TRBV7-2 and TRBJ1-2, with D possibly being TRBD1 (6 bases). V was pared by 2 bases and J by 5 bases, with 15 bases between. The CDR3 has 15 residues. Germline CDR1 is SGHTA and CDR2 is FQGNSA. CDR3 sequence reads: CASSLWVRGSYGYTF. The CDR3 nucleotides are TGTGCCAGCAGCTTATGGGTCAGGGGATCGTATGGCTACACCTTC.

The chain combines TRBV30 with TRBJ2-5; the D is unclear. The CDR3 sequence is 14 residues long. Germline V lookup: CDR1 GTSNPN, CDR2 SVGIG (reference sequence). The germline V and J ends were trimmed by 0 bases and 5 bases, with 13 bases remaining between them. The CDR3 here is CAWSVLRPGETQYF. The CDR3 coding sequence is TGTGCCTGGAGTGTACTCCGACCCGGCGAGACCCAGTACTTC.